This T cell receptor (beta chain) is from a study of blood T cell repertoires in COVID-19. Turning to the study itself: Samples representing acute and convalescent COVID-19 were sourced from the United States, Italy and Spain.

Authors' data handling: Amplification of reference gene primers was used by the study to estimate nucleated cell counts. This table comes from immunoSEQ multiplex PCR, and its TCRdb copy is limited to in-frame clones, with some not included. The V and J calls and clone size were taken over from that table, and D and trimming were inferred from the DNA. Of about 200,000 clones in the sample, approximately 86% were seen once. Those who participated ranged in age from 18 to 89 years and resided in about two dozen US areas. The CDR3 is 13 amino acids. The V and J ends lost 5 bases and 4 bases, in that order; junction bases with no gene match: 5. Germline CDR1 reads SGHAT; CDR2 reads FQNNGV.

The rearrangement joins TRBV11-2 to TRBJ2-7; 7 bases fit TRBD1. This TCR was sampled from a woman between 40 and 55 years old in a cohort exposed to, infected with or recovered from COVID-19 (not recorded which). Material: PBMCs or T cells enriched from blood (not recorded which). The CDR3 DNA follows: TGTGCCAGCAGCCCGTCGACAGGGTACGAGCAGTACTTC. Residues: CASSPSTGYEQYF.